The 18 T cell receptor beta chains listed next were all sequenced from one sample in a study of blood T cell repertoires in COVID-19 (dated by TCRdb to 2020 to 2022). Library method: the immunoSEQ multiplex PCR assay. TCRdb limited this immuneACCESS table to in-frame rearrangements with V and J called. A share of clones is missing; checked studies link under half to unresolved V genes, and the rest is unexplained. Recorded for this sample are tens of thousands of clones; approximately 80% of them occurred a single time. The leading ten clones occupy over 15% of the sample. What was sequenced was peripheral blood. Receptor source: a woman aged 55-70 years with acute or convalescent COVID-19.

The chain couples TRBV6-2 or TRBV6-3 to TRBJ1-1; the match to TRBD1 covers 7 bases. J lost 4 bases, V lost 6 bases, and 5 bases had no gene match. There are 13 residues in the CDR3. Germline CDR1 and CDR2: MNHEY and SVGEGT. CDR3 amino acids: CASSIQGSTEAFF. The CDR3 bases are TGTGCCAGCAGCATACAGGGGTCCACTGAAGCTTTCTTT.

This sequence joins TRBV11-2 and TRBJ1-1; maybe TRBD1 (5 bases). This CDR3 contains 18 residues. V was cut by 1 base and J by 0 bases, with 18 bases left in between. Germline CDR1 reads SGHAT; CDR2 reads FQNNGV. The CDR3 protein is CASSLVRRRGTMNTEAFF. The CDR3, as DNA: TGTGCCAGCAGCTTAGTAAGGAGGCGGGGGACTATGAACACTGAAGCTTTCTTT.

V usage is TRBV27 and J usage is TRBJ1-6; D uncertain. The V gene's germline CDR1 is MNHEY and CDR2 SMNVEV (reference sequence). The CDR3 extends over 16 amino acids. The ends were cut back, 3 bases at V and 5 bases at J, with 14 bases in the middle. The CDR3 loop is CASSFLAVRDNSPLHF. The CDR3 DNA reads as TGTGCCAGCAGTTTTCTTGCGGTCAGAGATAATTCACCCCTCCACTTT.

J is TRBJ1-2 and V is TRBV19, with 7 bases fitting TRBD1. The germline V gene encodes CDR1 LNHDA and CDR2 SQIVND (reference sequence). J was trimmed by 3 bases and V by 3 bases; bases with no gene match: 7. This CDR3 has 15 amino acids. The CDR3 reads CASSIGQALYYGYTF. The CDR3 DNA is TGTGCCAGTAGTATCGGACAGGCCCTCTACTATGGCTACACCTTC.

This chain connects TRBV28 to TRBJ2-7; D gene uncertain. Germline CDR1 and CDR2: MDHEN and SYDVKM. Trimming pared 6 bases from V and 2 bases from J, leaving 11 bases between. The CDR3 extends over 13 amino acids. CDR3 residues: CASSATSPYEQYF. CDR3 DNA sequence: TGTGCCAGCAGCGCAACATCTCCCTACGAGCAGTACTTC.

The CDR3 loop reads CASSEGRNTEAFF. The CDR3 DNA reads as TGTGCCAGCAGTGAAGGCAGGAACACTGAAGCTTTCTTT. The V gene is TRBV2, the J gene TRBJ1-1; D call uncertain. This CDR3 is 13 amino acids long. Trimming removed 1 base from V and 1 base from J, with 4 bases in between. CDR1 and CDR2 from the germline V gene are SNHLY and FYNNEI.

This clone has a handful of counts. In nucleotides, the CDR3 is TGTGCCAGTAGTATACCCCTCCGGGACAGGGGCTCTGGAAACACCATATATTTT. Its translation is CASSIPLRDRGSGNTIYF. The rearrangement joins TRBV19 to TRBJ1-3; the match to TRBD1 covers 10 bases. Germline CDR1 reads LNHDA; CDR2 reads SQIVND (reference sequence). There are 18 residues in the CDR3. The V and J ends lost 2 bases and 0 bases, in that order; junction bases with no gene match: 7.

The genes are TRBV3-1 (or the pseudogene TRBV3-2) and TRBJ1-3; the D is unclear. V gave up 4 bases and J gave up 5 bases, with 18 bases separating them. Per the germline V gene, CDR1 is LGHDT and CDR2 is YNNKEL (reference sequence). The CDR3 length is 16 residues. The CDR3: CASSPSVVRVRNTIYF. The CDR3 nucleotides read TGTGCCAGCAGCCCTAGTGTCGTTCGGGTGAGAAACACCATATATTTT.

The chain joins TRBV10-1 to TRBJ2-3; D unresolved. CDR1 is WNHNN and CDR2 is SYGVQD in the germline V gene (reference sequence). This CDR3 comprises 15 residues. V gave up 2 bases and J gave up 2 bases, with 11 bases separating them. Here the CDR3 DNA reads TGCGCCAGCAGTGAGGGTAAGGCGGCCACAGATACGCAGTATTTT. Its translation is CASSEGKAATDTQYF.

There are a few counts of this clone. This chain connects TRBV30 to TRBJ2-3; 11 nucleotides align to TRBD1. The CDR3 spans 16 residues. CDR1 is GTSNPN, CDR2 SVGIG, per germline (reference sequence). Trimming removed 0 bases from V and 3 bases from J; junction bases left unmatched: 5. CDR3 in amino acids: CAWSVLGTGGTDTQYF. The CDR3 nucleotides read TGTGCCTGGAGTGTATTAGGGACAGGGGGGACAGATACGCAGTATTTT.

The V and J genes are TRBV24-1 and TRBJ2-7; D call uncertain. This CDR3 has 16 residues. V lost 3 bases and J 1 base, leaving 15 bases between the germline ends. Germline CDR1 and CDR2: KGHDR and SFDVKD. CDR3 nucleotide sequence: TGTGCCACCAGTGATCAGACACCTACTCCATCCTACGAGCAGTACGTC. Encoded protein: CATSDQTPTPSYEQYV.

J is TRBJ1-5 and V is TRBV7-9; tentative D call: TRBD1 (6 bases). V lost 6 bases to trimming and J lost 1 base, with 7 bases between them. The CDR3 has 13 amino acids. CDR1 is SEHNR and CDR2 is FQNEAQ in the germline V gene (reference sequence). This CDR3 reads CASSTGSNQPQHF. Here the CDR3 DNA reads TGTGCCAGCAGTACAGGGAGCAATCAGCCCCAGCATTTT.

V gene TRBV9 combines with J gene TRBJ1-1; D gene uncertain. V lost 4 bases, J lost 1 base, and 8 bases lay in between. The CDR3 consists of 13 residues. Per germline, CDR1 SGDLS and CDR2 YYNGEE. Here the CDR3 reads CASSFRQNTEAFF. Written as DNA, the CDR3 is TGTGCCAGCAGCTTTAGACAGAACACTGAAGCTTTCTTT.

J is TRBJ2-7 and V is TRBV14, with TRBD1 matching over 7 bases. Trimming took 8 bases from V and 2 from J; bases not matched to a gene: 9. The germline CDR1 and CDR2 sequences are SGHDN and FVKESK. The CDR3 extends over 14 amino acids. CDR3 protein: CASGDSLVPYEQYF. DNA of the CDR3: TGTGCCAGCGGGGACAGCCTAGTCCCCTACGAGCAGTACTTC.

CDR3 DNA: TGCGCCAGCAGCCTACAGGGGGCAGTTGGGGAGACCCAGTACTTC. This codes for CASSLQGAVGETQYF. The gene calls are TRBV5-1 and TRBJ2-5, with 9 bases aligning to TRBD1. The CDR3 runs to 15 residues. The V gene's germline CDR1 is SGHRS and CDR2 YFSETQ. J gave up 5 bases and V 4 bases, and 9 bases lay outside the gene matches.

The chain recombines TRBV7-3 with TRBJ1-1; 7 bases map to TRBD1. The CDR3 consists of 13 residues. Germline loops: CDR1 SGHTA, CDR2 FQGTGA. The J segment lost 5 bases and the V segment lost 6 bases, leaving 6 bases of the junction unmatched. CDR3 sequence: CASSPEGATEAFF. DNA for the CDR3: TGTGCCAGCAGTCCTGAGGGGGCGACTGAAGCTTTCTTT.

The chain links TRBV6-5 to TRBJ2-3; perhaps TRBD1 as D (6 bases). Germline CDR1 reads MNHEY; CDR2 reads SVGAGI. V dropped 6 bases and J dropped 11 bases, with 12 bases sitting between them. There are 11 residues in the CDR3. The CDR3 bases are TGTGCCAGCAGCAGCCCGGACAGGCAGTATTTT. This gives the protein CASSSPDRQYF.

The J gene is TRBJ2-3, the V gene TRBV24-1; the D gene is possibly TRBD1 (6 bases). Germline assignment: CDR1 KGHDR and CDR2 SFDVKD. V lost 9 bases, J lost 2 bases, and 14 bases lay in between. The CDR3 runs to 14 residues. CDR3 DNA: TGTGCCACCGAAACAGGGATTGACACAGATACGCAGTATTTT. Residues: CATETGIDTDTQYF.